These 16 T cell receptor beta chains share one sample of origin, sequenced in a study of cytotoxic CD8 clonotypes in ibrutinib-treated CLL. Profiling relied on immunoSEQ multiplex PCR, and the TCRdb table lists in-frame clones only, not all of them. Of about 80,000 clones listed, 79% are singletons. The specimen was PBMCs, collected after 12 months of ibrutinib treatment. These receptors were taken from a human donor with chronic lymphocytic leukemia.

The V and J genes are TRBV28 and TRBJ2-1, with D tentatively TRBD1 or TRBD2 (5 bases each). This CDR3 is built from 13 residues. V was pared by 10 bases and J by 6 bases, with 16 bases between. Per germline, CDR1 MDHEN and CDR2 SYDVKM. The CDR3 DNA sequence: TGTGCCACTCGGGGCTCCGCGGGCAATGAGCAGTTCTTC. It specifies CATRGSAGNEQFF.

On this clone itself: Other DNA sequences in this sample translate to the same CDR3. The chain couples TRBV9 to TRBJ1-1; D unresolved. Germline V gives CDR1 SGDLS, CDR2 YYNGEE. CDR3 length equals 13 residues. Trimming shortened V by 0 bases and J by 4 bases, and 7 bases separated the two germline ends. CDR3 nucleotides: TGTGCCAGCAGCGTAGGCCGGGCCACTGAAGCTTTCTTT. Amino acid sequence: CASSVGRATEAFF.

This clone was seen only a few times. The rearrangement uses TRBV5-1 and TRBJ2-7; TRBD1 aligns across 8 bases. The CDR3 extends over 12 amino acids. CDR1 is SGHRS and CDR2 is YFSETQ in the germline V gene. V gave up 5 bases and J gave up 2 bases; unmatched junction bases: 0. As DNA, the CDR3 is TGCGCCAGCAGACAGGGGGCCTACGAGCAGTACTTC. This sequence encodes CASRQGAYEQYF.

This clone was counted a single time. The chain joins TRBV19 to TRBJ2-3; D perhaps matches TRBD1 (7 bases). The V end was cut by 5 bases, the J end by 4 bases, with 13 bases between. The CDR3 length is 14 residues. Germline values: CDR1 LNHDA, CDR2 SQIVND (reference sequence). The CDR3 DNA reads as TGTGCCAGTAGTGGGGGGCAGGGGGCAGATACGCAGTATTTT. Translation gives CASSGGQGADTQYF. The full variable domain, completed using reference TRBV19 and TRBJ2-3, is DGGITQSPKYLFRKEGQNVTLSCEQNLNHDAMYWYRQDPGQGLRLIYYSQIVNDFQKGDIAEGYSVSREKKESFPLTVTSAQKNPTAFYLCASSGGQGADTQYFGPGTRLTVL.

The rearrangement links TRBV4-2 to TRBJ2-1; D tentatively reads TRBD1 or TRBD2 (7 bases each). CDR3 length equals 14 residues. CDR1 and CDR2 from the germline V gene are LGHNA and YNFKEQ. V was clipped by 4 bases and J by 8 bases, with 15 bases between them. The CDR3 protein is CASSPPGGVHEQFF. CDR3 sequence (DNA): TGTGCCAGCAGCCCCCCAGGGGGGGTCCATGAGCAGTTCTTC.

The genes are TRBV2 and TRBJ2-7, with D possibly being TRBD1 (5 bases). Trimming stripped 4 bases from V and 0 bases from J, with 16 bases between. The length of the CDR3 is 16 residues. CDR1 and CDR2 from the germline V gene are SNHLY and FYNNEI. The CDR3 is CASSGGSLVPSYEQYF. The CDR3 DNA is TGTGCCAGCAGTGGGGGCAGTTTGGTTCCCTCCTACGAGCAGTACTTC.

This clone was detected once. The genes are TRBV10-3 and TRBJ2-4; D is perhaps TRBD1 (5 bases). This CDR3 spans 15 amino acids. CDR1 ENHRY and CDR2 SYGVKD come from the germline V gene. The V gene lost 2 bases and the J gene lost 9 bases, with 17 bases spanning the gap. CDR3 bases: TGTGCCATCAGTGAGCCGGTGACAAGTGGGGCCATTCAGTACTTC. This encodes CAISEPVTSGAIQYF.

J is TRBJ2-7 and V is TRBV18, with D perhaps assigned TRBD1 or TRBD2 (5 bases each). V was shortened by 5 bases and J by 0 bases, with 14 bases between the two germline ends. The germline gives CDR1 KGHSH, CDR2 LQKENI. The CDR3 is 15 residues long. The CDR3 bases are TGTGCCAGCTCAGTCCCCGGGACCCTCTCCTACGAGCAGTACTTC. Residues: CASSVPGTLSYEQYF.

Only one count was recorded for this clone. CDR3 loop: CARTPNSIYNEQFF. CDR3 nucleotides: TGTGCCAGAACCCCAAACTCGATCTACAATGAGCAGTTCTTC. The chain is built from TRBV5-3 and TRBJ2-1; no reliable D call. TRBV5-3 is sorted into the ORF group, with uncertain function. The CDR3 sequence is 14 residues long. The V gene lost 6 bases and the J gene lost 3 bases, with 13 bases spanning the gap.

The CDR3 DNA is TGTGCCAGCAGTCGACAAGAGACCCAGTACTTC. It translates to CASSRQETQYF. The chain uses TRBV6-6 and TRBJ2-5; D remains ambiguous. The CDR3 has 11 amino acids. With 5 bases removed from V and 2 bases from J, the gap between germline ends came to 3 bases. Germline assignment: CDR1 MNHNY and CDR2 SVGAGI (reference sequence).

V is TRBV7-2 and J is TRBJ2-5, with D possibly called TRBD1 or TRBD2 (5 bases each). Germline loops: CDR1 SGHTA, CDR2 FQGNSA. The CDR3 runs 16 residues. V lost 1 base to trimming and J lost 2 bases, with 14 bases between them. The CDR3 nucleotides read TGTGCCAGCAGCTTAGTGGGGACCAACAATCAAGAGACCCAGTACTTC. It codes for CASSLVGTNNQETQYF.

The chain employs TRBV4-2 and TRBJ2-7; 9 nucleotides align to TRBD2. CDR3 size: 16 residues. The germline V gene has CDR1 LGHNA and CDR2 YNFKEQ. After removal of 2 bases from V and 0 bases from J, the junction contained 5 bases not matched to a gene. CDR3 region: CASSQHLAGSSYEQYF. For the CDR3, the DNA is TGTGCCAGCAGCCAACACCTAGCGGGGTCCTCCTACGAGCAGTACTTC.

J is TRBJ2-1 and V is TRBV27; D possibly uses TRBD1 or TRBD2 (5 bases each). Germline assignment: CDR1 MNHEY and CDR2 SMNVEV (reference sequence). This CDR3 comprises 11 residues. The V and J ends lost 3 bases and 9 bases respectively, with 6 bases between them. CDR3 nucleotide sequence: TGTGCCAGCAGTTTTGGGGGTGAGCAGTTCTTC. It specifies CASSFGGEQFF.

V gene TRBV11-1 combines with J gene TRBJ2-7, with D possibly being TRBD1 (5 bases). V was pared by 8 bases and J by 4 bases, with 15 bases between. Per the germline V gene, CDR1 is SGHAT and CDR2 is FQDESV (reference sequence). CDR3 length: 13 amino acids. The CDR3 reads CASRQRLGYEQYF. The DNA of the CDR3 is TGTGCCAGCCGACAGCGCTTAGGGTACGAGCAGTACTTC.

This clone showed up just a few times. The chain joins TRBV18 to TRBJ2-2, with TRBD1 identical over 7 bases. Losses at the gene ends were 6 bases for V and 7 bases for J; bases not matched to a gene: 8. The CDR3 runs 14 residues. Germline loops: CDR1 KGHSH, CDR2 LQKENI. CDR3 protein: CASSRTGTVGELFF. The CDR3 DNA reads as TGTGCCAGCTCCCGTACCGGGACAGTCGGGGAGCTGTTTTTT.

V gene TRBV27 combines with J gene TRBJ2-5, with D perhaps being TRBD1 or TRBD2 (5 bases each). Trimming took off 5 bases at V and 5 bases at J, with 21 bases between the two ends. The germline gives CDR1 MNHEY, CDR2 SMNVEV (reference sequence). The CDR3 has 16 amino acids. The CDR3 sequence: CASSRHRGGARETQYF. The CDR3 coding sequence is TGTGCCAGCAGTCGCCATCGGGGTGGGGCGAGGGAGACCCAGTACTTC.